This T cell receptor beta chain is drawn from a study of siplizumab effects on memory and regulatory T cells. Study-wide points: In the presence of siplizumab, alloreactive sequences traceable to unstimulated CD4+ memory cells were significantly reduced. In unstimulated cells, naive T cells appeared more diverse than memory T cells and seemed major alloresponse contributors. Roughly 80-97% of proliferating CD4+ or CD8+ clones defied assignment to a naive or memory phenotype. Sequences below about 10^-5 frequency were poorly captured, limiting mapping of alloreactive clones.

A remark on this clone: The antigen is not known.

The V gene lost 3 bases and the J gene lost 0 bases, with 5 bases spanning the gap. CDR1 is KGHSH, CDR2 LQKENI, per germline. The CDR3 contains 14 residues. Assay: immunoSEQ multiplex PCR; the TCRdb copy retains only in-frame clones and omits some. The table shows approximately 100,000 clones, with roughly 94% occurring only once. The chain is built from TRBV18 and TRBJ2-2; D gene unclear. Sequenced sample: Tregs sorted from blood. This TCR derives from a human donor in good health. CDR3 protein: CASSPDTNTGELFF. In DNA, the CDR3 is TGTGCCAGCTCACCGGATACGAACACCGGGGAGCTGTTTTTT.